This TCR beta chain was profiled in a study of CD8 T cells in Susac syndrome. With random hexamers, 0.5 to 1 ug RNA was reverse transcribed. An immunoSEQ multiplex PCR generated amplified TCR beta CDR3 products spanning 54 Vbeta and 13 Jbeta. TCRdb ran MiXCR on the immunoSEQ multiplex PCR reads and lists one entry per CDR3 protein. The table has 130,000 to 150,000 distinct CDR3 sequences, approximately 94% seen once. TCR beta sequencing covered blood CD8+ and CD4+ T cells. TEMRA cells were FACS-enriched, while CD8+ and CD4+ T cells were negatively isolated. Germline V gene sequence: CDR1 DFQATT, CDR2 SNEGSKA (reference sequence). This CDR3 has 17 amino acids. Germline trimming cut 6 bases from V and 3 bases from J; bases unmatched to any gene: 14.

The sequenced sample was CD4+ T cells from PBMCs. The chain carries TRBV20-1 and TRBJ2-5, with 12 bases lining up with TRBD2. The receptor was isolated from a human donor in good health. The CDR3 reads CSAPPGGLAGGKETQYF. The CDR3 coding sequence is TGCAGTGCCCCTCCCGGGGGGCTAGCGGGAGGGAAAGAGACCCAGTACTTC.